This paragraph covers one T cell receptor (beta chain) sequence. Germline V gives CDR1 SGHAT, CDR2 FQDESV (reference sequence). The germline V and J ends were trimmed by 1 base and 4 bases, with 13 bases remaining between them. This CDR3 is 15 amino acids long. This entry belongs to a study of blood T cells in healthy people across ages. Primers used in a second PCR of roughly 7 to 12 cycles were a sample-barcoded 5' primer and a J-beta primer mix. TCRdb recomputed calls from the 5' RACE reads with MiXCR, one row per CDR3 protein. The data contain around 800,000 distinct CDR3 sequences, about 59% of them singletons.

V gene TRBV11-1 combines with J gene TRBJ1-1, with D perhaps matching TRBD1 (5 bases). The TCR originated in a man in his thirties or forties in good health. Sequencing was done on a sample of blood. The CDR3: CASSLERQGPTEAFF. The CDR3 region has the DNA TGTGCCAGCAGCTTAGAGAGGCAGGGTCCCACTGAAGCTTTCTTT.